A selection of T cell receptor beta chains follows, all from one sample in a study of T cell responses to AZD1222 COVID-19 vaccine. The data were produced by immunoSEQ multiplex PCR, yet TCRdb's version contains in-frame clones alone and is incomplete. The sample includes some 190,000 clones, 80% to 95% of them seen just once. The material was peripheral blood, obtained 28 days after the second AZD1222 dose. Receptors were obtained from an adult who received the AZD1222 COVID-19 vaccine. CDR3s include the opening cysteine and the closing phenylalanine or tryptophan. Each record gives: clone size, V gene, J gene, CDR3 protein. Some rows mark clone size as missing; the rest say once, few, many or name a class of expanded clone.

>NA|TRBV20-1|TRBJ2-2
CSASEGYSGELFF
>few|TRBV7-9|TRBJ2-7
CASSATEFYEQYF
>NA|TRBV18|TRBJ1-1
CASSSGLTNTEAFF
>NA|TRBV5-1|TRBJ2-1
CASSLRDNEQFF
>NA|TRBV6-5|TRBJ1-1
CASSYDRGVMNTEAFF
>NA|TRBV5-1|TRBJ2-1
CASSFQAGTSYNEQFF
>NA|TRBV6-5|TRBJ2-1
CASSYSGGYNEQFF
>NA|TRBV5-1|TRBJ2-1
CASSPRPQGRGDEQFF
>NA|TRBV5-4|TRBJ1-1
CASKGSLNTEAFF
>NA|TRBV11-3|TRBJ2-1
CASSLGTYNEQFF
>once|TRBV6-2/TRBV6-3|TRBJ1-6
CASSYDGTGSSYNSPLHF
>NA|TRBV6-5|TRBJ1-1
CASSYSPGQGRAFF
>NA|TRBV6-5|TRBJ1-2
CASSYEAGGGYTF
>NA|TRBV5-6|TRBJ2-3
CASSNGLAGDTQYF
>NA|TRBV7-9|TRBJ2-7
CASRFDGGNYEQYF
>NA|TRBV6-6|TRBJ1-5
CASRPSEGGSNQPQHF
>NA|TRBV7-3|TRBJ2-2
CASSPAGTANTGELFF
>NA|TRBV6-2/TRBV6-3|TRBJ1-5
CASSYFDSSNQPQHF
>NA|TRBV9|TRBJ2-3
CASSPGLAGRTDTQYF
>once|TRBV6-5|TRBJ1-5
CASRKGGDSQQPQHF
>few|TRBV7-8|TRBJ1-5
CASSLVRTLSNQPQHF
>once|TRBV4-1|TRBJ2-5
CASSQPTRGETQYF